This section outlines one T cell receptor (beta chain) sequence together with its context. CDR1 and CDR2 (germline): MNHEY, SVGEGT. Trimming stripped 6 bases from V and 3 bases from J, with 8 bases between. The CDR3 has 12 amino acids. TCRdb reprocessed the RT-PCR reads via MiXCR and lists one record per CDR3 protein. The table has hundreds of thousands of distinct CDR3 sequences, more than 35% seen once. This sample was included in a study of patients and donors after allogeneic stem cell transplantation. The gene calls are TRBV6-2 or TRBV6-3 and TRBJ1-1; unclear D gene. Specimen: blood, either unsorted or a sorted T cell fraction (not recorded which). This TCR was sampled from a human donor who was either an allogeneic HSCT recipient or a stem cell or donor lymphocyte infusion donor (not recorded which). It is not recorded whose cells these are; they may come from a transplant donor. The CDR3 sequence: CASRMGYTEAFF. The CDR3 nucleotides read TGTGCCAGCAGGATGGGGTACACTGAAGCTTTCTTT.